In its sample, the clone carrying this TCR beta chain was seen a few times. As yet, its antigen is unknown. This sample is drawn from a study of post-analysis software for immune sequencing data. This CDR3 is 15 amino acids long. V lost 3 bases to trimming and J lost 6 bases; unmatched junction nucleotides: 11. The germline CDR1 and CDR2 sequences are LNHDA and SQIVND (reference sequence). Incorporated into the TCR beta cDNA libraries were unique molecular identifiers, which served to reduce PCR and sequencing biases. cDNA molecules numbering around 450,000 came from roughly 1 to 10 million T cells. TCRdb redid the calling of the PCR reads with MiXCR, one entry per CDR3 protein. Among 750,000 to 950,000 distinct CDR3 sequences listed, 53% were seen once. Overall study findings and caveats: When patients were compared with controls, about five TRBV segments were more frequent, TRBV5-6, TRBV5-1 and TRBV20-1 among them.

V usage is TRBV19 and J usage is TRBJ2-7; 7 bases match TRBD2. The source of this sequence is a girl aged 10 to 17 with multiple sclerosis. The sequenced sample consisted of blood. The CDR3: CASSIQRLASAEQYF. For the CDR3, the DNA is TGTGCCAGTAGTATTCAAAGACTAGCCTCCGCCGAGCAGTACTTC.